Sequencing of this TCR beta chain was carried out in a study of blood T cell repertoires in COVID-19. Background on the study: Sites across the United States, Italy and Spain contributed samples from acute and convalescent COVID-19. The analysed material was cDNA or gDNA that came from T cells, B-cell-depleted T cells, or PBMCs.

Participant age was roughly 18 to 90 years, and participants resided in roughly 24 US areas. Cohorts were assigned according to the clinical history that participants reported. Libraries were prepared by immunoSEQ multiplex PCR; TCRdb keeps only in-frame clonotypes and omits some of them. Here the sample spans fewer than 400,000 clones, roughly 90% being singletons. V lost 4 bases and J lost 2; bases outside the gene matches: 12. CDR3 length: 17 amino acids. Germline V gene data show CDR1 as LNHDA and CDR2 as SQIVND (reference sequence). This chain joins TRBV19 and TRBJ2-3, with TRBD2 matching over 7 bases. Specimen: PBMCs or T cells enriched from blood (not recorded which). This receptor was identified in a woman in her thirties who had been exposed to COVID-19. CDR3 residues: CASSREGGTLDTDTQYF. DNA of the CDR3: TGTGCCAGTAGTAGGGAGGGAGGGACCCTCGACACAGATACGCAGTATTTT.